This TCR beta chain was sequenced in a study of cytomegalovirus exposure and HLA in healthy donors. Findings and limits, study-wide: Confirmation was obtained in vitro that a few CMV-associated chains are specific for CMV antigens. The majority of TCR sequences were rare, yet some public TCRs appeared in many donors. There were some 150 TCR beta chains listed as cytomegalovirus-associated.

CDR3 size: 15 residues. J lost 5 bases, V lost 4 bases, and 10 bases had no gene match. Germline-derived CDR1 and CDR2 are SNHLY and FYNNEI. The method was immunoSEQ multiplex PCR; TCRdb's version includes in-frame clones alone and lacks a portion of them. In the table there are 78,000 or so clones, 90% to 95% of which are singletons. About this clone itself: No antigen is known for it.

V and J are TRBV2 and TRBJ1-2; the match to TRBD1 covers 7 bases. This clonotype was sampled from a woman aged 18-35 years in good health and CMV-seropositive. The sequencing sample was made of PBMCs. The CDR3 protein is CASSVTRDSGYGYTF. The DNA of the CDR3 is TGTGCCAGCAGTGTGACCCGGGACAGCGGTTATGGCTACACCTTC.